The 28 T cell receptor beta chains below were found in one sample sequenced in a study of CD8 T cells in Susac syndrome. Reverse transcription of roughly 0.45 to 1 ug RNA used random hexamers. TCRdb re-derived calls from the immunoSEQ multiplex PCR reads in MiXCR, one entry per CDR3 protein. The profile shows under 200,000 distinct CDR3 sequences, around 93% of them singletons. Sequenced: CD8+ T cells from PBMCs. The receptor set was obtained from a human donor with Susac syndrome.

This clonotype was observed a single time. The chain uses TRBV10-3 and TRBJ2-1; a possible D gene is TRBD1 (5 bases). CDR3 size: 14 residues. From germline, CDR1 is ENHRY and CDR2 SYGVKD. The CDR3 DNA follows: TGTGCTACCACGCGAAGGGGCGACTACAATGAGCAGTTCTTC. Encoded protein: CATTRRGDYNEQFF.

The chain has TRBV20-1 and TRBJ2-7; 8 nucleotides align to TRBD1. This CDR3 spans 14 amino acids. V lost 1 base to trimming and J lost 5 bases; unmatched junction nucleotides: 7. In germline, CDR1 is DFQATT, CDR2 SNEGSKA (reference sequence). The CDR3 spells CSARVGQGANEQYF. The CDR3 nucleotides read TGCAGTGCTAGAGTTGGGCAGGGGGCCAACGAGCAGTACTTC.

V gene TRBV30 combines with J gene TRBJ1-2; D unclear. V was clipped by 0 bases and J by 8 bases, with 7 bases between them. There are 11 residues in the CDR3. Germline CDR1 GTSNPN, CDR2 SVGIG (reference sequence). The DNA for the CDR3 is TGTGCCTGGAGTGTACCCAACGGCTACACCTTC. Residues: CAWSVPNGYTF.

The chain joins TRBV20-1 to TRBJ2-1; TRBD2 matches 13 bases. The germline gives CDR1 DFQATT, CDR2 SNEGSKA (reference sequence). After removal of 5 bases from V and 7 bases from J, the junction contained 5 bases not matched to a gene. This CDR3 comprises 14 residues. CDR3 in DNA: TGCAGTGCTCGAGGACTAGCGGGAGTTAATGAGCAGTTCTTC. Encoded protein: CSARGLAGVNEQFF.

CDR3 nucleotides: TGTGCCAGCAGTCTAAGTACAGGGGCCTACGAGCAGTACTTC. Translation: CASSLSTGAYEQYF. The genes are TRBV27 and TRBJ2-7; 7 bases match TRBD1. V was pared by 5 bases and J by 2 bases, with 6 bases of the junction left unmatched. The CDR3 is 14 amino acids. Germline lookup yields CDR1 MNHEY and CDR2 SMNVEV (reference sequence).

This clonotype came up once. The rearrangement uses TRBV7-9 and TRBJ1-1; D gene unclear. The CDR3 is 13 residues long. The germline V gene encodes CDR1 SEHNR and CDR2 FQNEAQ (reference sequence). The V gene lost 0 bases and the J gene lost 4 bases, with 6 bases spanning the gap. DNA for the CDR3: TGTGCCAGCAGCTTAGCGAGCGCCACTGAAGCTTTCTTT. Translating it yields CASSLASATEAFF.

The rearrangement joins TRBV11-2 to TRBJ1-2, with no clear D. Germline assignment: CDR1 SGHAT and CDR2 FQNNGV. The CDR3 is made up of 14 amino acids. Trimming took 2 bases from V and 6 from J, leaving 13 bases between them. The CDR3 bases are TGTGCCAGCAGCTTAAGTGGGCCTTGGAATGGCTACACCTTC. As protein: CASSLSGPWNGYTF.

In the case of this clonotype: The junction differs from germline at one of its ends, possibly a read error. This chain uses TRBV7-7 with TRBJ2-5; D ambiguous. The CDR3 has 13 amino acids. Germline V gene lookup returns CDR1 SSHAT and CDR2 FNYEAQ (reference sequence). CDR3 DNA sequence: TGTGCTAGCAGCTCCAGAAACGGGGAGACCCAGTACTTC. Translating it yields CASSSRNGETQYF.

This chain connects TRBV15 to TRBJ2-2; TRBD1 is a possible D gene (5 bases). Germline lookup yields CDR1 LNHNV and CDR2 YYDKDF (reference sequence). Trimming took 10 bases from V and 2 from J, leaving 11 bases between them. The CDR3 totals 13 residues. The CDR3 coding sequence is TGTGCCAGCAGGGCAGAAAACACCGGGGAGCTGTTTTTT. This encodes CASRAENTGELFF.

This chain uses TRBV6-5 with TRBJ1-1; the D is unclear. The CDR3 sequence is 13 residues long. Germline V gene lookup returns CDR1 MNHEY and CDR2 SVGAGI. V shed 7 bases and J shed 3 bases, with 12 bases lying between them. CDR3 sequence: CASTPAAYTEAFF. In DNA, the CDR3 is TGTGCCAGCACCCCGGCAGCTTACACTGAAGCTTTCTTT.

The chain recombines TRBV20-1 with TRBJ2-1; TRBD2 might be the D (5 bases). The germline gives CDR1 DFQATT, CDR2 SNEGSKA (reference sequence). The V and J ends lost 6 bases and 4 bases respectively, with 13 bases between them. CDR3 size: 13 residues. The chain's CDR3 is CSAPVSGYNEQFF. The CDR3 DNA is TGCAGTGCACCGGTATCGGGGTACAATGAGCAGTTCTTC.

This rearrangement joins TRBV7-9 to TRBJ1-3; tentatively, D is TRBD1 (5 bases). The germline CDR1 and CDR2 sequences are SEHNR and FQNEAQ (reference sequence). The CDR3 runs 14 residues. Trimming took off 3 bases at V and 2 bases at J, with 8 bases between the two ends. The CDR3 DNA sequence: TGTGCCAGCAGCTTGAGAGGGGCTGGAAACACCATATATTTT. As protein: CASSLRGAGNTIYF.

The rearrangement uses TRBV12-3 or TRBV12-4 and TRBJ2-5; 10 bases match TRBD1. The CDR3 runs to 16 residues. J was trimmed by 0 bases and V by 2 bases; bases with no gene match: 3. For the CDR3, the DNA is TGTGCCAGCAGTTTATCGGACAGGGGGTACCAAGAGACCCAGTACTTC. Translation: CASSLSDRGYQETQYF.

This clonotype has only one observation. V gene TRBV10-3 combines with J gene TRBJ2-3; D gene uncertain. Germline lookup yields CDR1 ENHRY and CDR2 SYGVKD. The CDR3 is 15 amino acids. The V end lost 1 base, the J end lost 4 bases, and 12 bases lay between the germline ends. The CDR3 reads CAISEFAAVPDTQYF. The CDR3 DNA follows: TGTGCCATCAGTGAGTTCGCCGCCGTTCCAGATACGCAGTATTTT.

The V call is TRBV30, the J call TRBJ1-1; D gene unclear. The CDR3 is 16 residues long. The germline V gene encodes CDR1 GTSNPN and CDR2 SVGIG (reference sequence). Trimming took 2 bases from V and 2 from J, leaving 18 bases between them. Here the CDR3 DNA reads TGTGCCTGGAGTCCGAACGGAAAGACCGATAACACTGAAGCTTTCTTT. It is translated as CAWSPNGKTDNTEAFF.

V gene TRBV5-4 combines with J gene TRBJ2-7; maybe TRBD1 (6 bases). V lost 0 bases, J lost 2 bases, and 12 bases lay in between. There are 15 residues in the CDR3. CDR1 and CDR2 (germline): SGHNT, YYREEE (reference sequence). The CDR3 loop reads CASSLEGDRPYEQYF. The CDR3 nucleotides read TGTGCCAGCAGCTTGGAAGGCGACAGGCCCTACGAGCAGTACTTC.

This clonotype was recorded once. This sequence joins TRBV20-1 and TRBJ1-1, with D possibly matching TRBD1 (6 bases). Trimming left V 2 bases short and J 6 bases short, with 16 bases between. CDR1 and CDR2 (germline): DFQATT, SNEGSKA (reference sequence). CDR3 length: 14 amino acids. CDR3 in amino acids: CSARLNGGGPEAFF. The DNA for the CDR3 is TGCAGTGCTAGACTAAACGGGGGCGGACCTGAAGCTTTCTTT.

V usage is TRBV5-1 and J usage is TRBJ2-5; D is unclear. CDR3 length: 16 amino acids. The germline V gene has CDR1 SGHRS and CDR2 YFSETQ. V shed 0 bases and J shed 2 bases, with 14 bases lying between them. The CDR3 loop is CASSLAYERAQETQYF. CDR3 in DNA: TGCGCCAGCAGCTTGGCCTATGAGCGTGCACAAGAGACCCAGTACTTC.

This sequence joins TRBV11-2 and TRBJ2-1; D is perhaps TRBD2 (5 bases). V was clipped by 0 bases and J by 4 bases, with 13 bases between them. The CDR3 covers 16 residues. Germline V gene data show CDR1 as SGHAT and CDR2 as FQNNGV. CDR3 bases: TGTGCCAGCAGCTTAGATCGCAGCGGTTTATACAATGAGCAGTTCTTC. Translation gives CASSLDRSGLYNEQFF.

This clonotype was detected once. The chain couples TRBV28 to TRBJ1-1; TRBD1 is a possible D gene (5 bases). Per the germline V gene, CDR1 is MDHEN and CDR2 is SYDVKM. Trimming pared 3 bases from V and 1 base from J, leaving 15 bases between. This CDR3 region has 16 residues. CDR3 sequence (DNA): TGTGCCAGCAGTTTGCCAGGGATCAACTGGAACACTGAAGCTTTCTTT. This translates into CASSLPGINWNTEAFF.

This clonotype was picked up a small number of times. CDR3 nucleotides: TGTGCCAGCAGCTTTGGCGGCACAGATACGCAGTATTTT. It yields the protein CASSFGGTDTQYF. The chain links TRBV11-2 to TRBJ2-3; no reliable D call. Germline V gene data show CDR1 as SGHAT and CDR2 as FQNNGV. The V gene lost 3 bases and the J gene lost 1 base, with 5 bases spanning the gap. The CDR3 length is 13 residues.

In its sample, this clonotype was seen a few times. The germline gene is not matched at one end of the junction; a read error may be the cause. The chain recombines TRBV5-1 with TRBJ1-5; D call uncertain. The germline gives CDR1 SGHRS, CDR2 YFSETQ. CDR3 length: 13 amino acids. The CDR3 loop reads CASSLASNQPQHF. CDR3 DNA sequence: TGTGCCAGCAGCTTGGCCAGCAATCAGCCCCAGCATTTT.

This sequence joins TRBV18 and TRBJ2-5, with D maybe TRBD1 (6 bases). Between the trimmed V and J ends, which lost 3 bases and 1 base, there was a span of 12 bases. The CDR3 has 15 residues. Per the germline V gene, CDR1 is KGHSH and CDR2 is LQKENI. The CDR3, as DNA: TGTGCCAGCTCACCTACCCAACAGGGCCAAGAGACCCAGTACTTC. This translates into CASSPTQQGQETQYF. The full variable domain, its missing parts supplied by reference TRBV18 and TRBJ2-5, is NAGVMQNPRHLVRRRGQEARLRCSPMKGHSHVYWYRQLPEEGLKFMVYLQKENIIDESGMPKERFSAEFPKEGPSILRIQQVVRGDSAAYFCASSPTQQGQETQYFGPGTRLLVL.

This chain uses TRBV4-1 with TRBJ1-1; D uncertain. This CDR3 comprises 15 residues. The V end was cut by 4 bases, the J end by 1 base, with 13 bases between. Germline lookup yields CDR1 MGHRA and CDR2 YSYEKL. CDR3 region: CASSPDVLQNTEAFF. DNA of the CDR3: TGCGCCAGCAGCCCTGACGTCTTACAGAACACTGAAGCTTTCTTT.

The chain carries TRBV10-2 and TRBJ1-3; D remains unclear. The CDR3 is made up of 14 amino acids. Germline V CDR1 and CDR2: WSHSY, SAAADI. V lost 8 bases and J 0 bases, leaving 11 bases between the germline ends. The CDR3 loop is CASLDPSSGNTIYF. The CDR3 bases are TGCGCCAGCTTAGACCCAAGCTCTGGAAACACCATATATTTT.

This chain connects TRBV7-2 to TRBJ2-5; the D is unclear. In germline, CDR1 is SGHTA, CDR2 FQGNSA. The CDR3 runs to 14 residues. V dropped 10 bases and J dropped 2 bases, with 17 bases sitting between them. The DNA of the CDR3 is TGTGCCACCCGTAATTCCCCCCTTCAAGAGACCCAGTACTTC. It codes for CATRNSPLQETQYF.

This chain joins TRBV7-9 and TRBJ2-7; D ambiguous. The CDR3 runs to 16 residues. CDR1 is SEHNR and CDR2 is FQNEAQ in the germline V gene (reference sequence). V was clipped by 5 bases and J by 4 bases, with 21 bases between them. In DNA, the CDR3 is TGTGCCAGCAGCCCTTCGACCGCACGAGGAAGTTACGAGCAGTACTTC. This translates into CASSPSTARGSYEQYF.

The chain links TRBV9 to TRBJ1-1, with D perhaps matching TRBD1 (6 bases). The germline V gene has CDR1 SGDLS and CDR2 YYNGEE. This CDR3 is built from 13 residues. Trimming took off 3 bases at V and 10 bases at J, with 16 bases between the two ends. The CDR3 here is CASSAGTTGGAFF. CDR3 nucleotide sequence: TGTGCCAGCAGCGCCGGGACAACGGGTGGAGCTTTCTTT. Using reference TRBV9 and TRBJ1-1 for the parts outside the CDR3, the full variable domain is DSGVTQTPKHLITATGQRVTLRCSPRSGDLSVYWYQQSLDQGLQFLIQYYNGEERAKGNILERFSAQQFPDLHSELNLSSLELGDSALYFCASSAGTTGGAFFGQGTRLTVV.